The TCR beta chain described here comes from a study of T cell repertoires in cytomegalovirus infection. As concerns this clonotype: Its antigen is undetermined.

Each CDR3 protein gets one entry after TCRdb re-called the reads with MiXCR. Among about 770,000 distinct CDR3 sequences, roughly 29% were seen once, and the ten largest hold about an eighth. The sample here was cultured CD8+ T cells from PBMCs, taken from culture after CMV antigen stimulation. The receptor's source is a human donor in good health (CMV status not recorded). Some clones in this sample may be carry-over from other donors' samples.

CDR3 amino acids: CASSLDRADEQFF. CDR3 sequence (DNA): TGCGCCAGCAGCCTAGACAGGGCGGATGAGCAGTTCTTC. The chain uses TRBV4-1 and TRBJ2-1, with 7 bases identical to TRBD1. The length of the CDR3 is 13 residues. Germline V gene sequence: CDR1 MGHRA, CDR2 YSYEKL. V shed 4 bases, J shed 8 bases, and the junction held 5 bases outside the gene matches.